Listed below are T cell receptor beta chains from one sample, sequenced in a study of blood T cell repertoires in COVID-19. Libraries were prepared by immunoSEQ multiplex PCR; TCRdb keeps only in-frame clonotypes and omits some of them. The sample contains about 300,000 clones, approximately 82% of which appear only once. Sequences were obtained from peripheral blood. All receptors derive from a woman in her 50s with acute or convalescent COVID-19. CDR3s include the opening cysteine and the closing phenylalanine or tryptophan. Fields, in order: V gene, J gene, clone size, D gene, CDR3 DNA, CDR3 protein. D genes are given only for firm matches. Where a row states a size, it is once, few, many or the class of an expanded clone; other rows omit it.

V: TRBV2
J: TRBJ2-5
size: NA
D: NA
DNA: TGTGCCAGCAGTGAATCTACAAGCGTGGAGACCCAGTACTTC
CDR3: CASSESTSVETQYF

V: TRBV7-8
J: TRBJ1-2
size: once
D: NA
DNA: TGTGCCAGCAGCCGAGACAAAGAGGACTATGGCTACACCTTC
CDR3: CASSRDKEDYGYTF

V: TRBV7-2
J: TRBJ2-5
size: NA
D: NA
DNA: TGTGCCAGCAGTTATCAATCCAGTGAGACCCAGTACTTC
CDR3: CASSYQSSETQYF

V: TRBV19
J: TRBJ1-5
size: NA
D: NA
DNA: TGTGCCAGTAGTCAACAGGGTTGGAATCAGCCCCAGCATTTT
CDR3: CASSQQGWNQPQHF

V: TRBV5-4
J: TRBJ2-2
size: few
D: TRBD2
DNA: TGTGCCAGCAGCCTAACTAGCGCCCCACCCGGGGAGCTGTTTTTT
CDR3: CASSLTSAPPGELFF

V: TRBV5-1
J: TRBJ1-2
size: NA
D: TRBD1
DNA: TGCGCCAGCAGCGTTAGGGACAGGGCCCACTATGGCTACACCTTC
CDR3: CASSVRDRAHYGYTF

V: TRBV11-3
J: TRBJ2-1
size: NA
D: NA
DNA: TGTGCCAGCAGCTTATCGGGAACGCGGAATGAGCAGTTCTTC
CDR3: CASSLSGTRNEQFF

V: TRBV15
J: TRBJ1-2
size: NA
D: NA
DNA: TGTGCCACCAGCAGAGATCAGTACTATGGCTACACCTTC
CDR3: CATSRDQYYGYTF

V: TRBV9
J: TRBJ1-5
size: NA
D: NA
DNA: TGTGCCAGCAGCCGATCACCGACTCCTAGCAATCAGCCCCAGCATTTT
CDR3: CASSRSPTPSNQPQHF

V: TRBV6-1
J: TRBJ1-2
size: NA
D: NA
DNA: TGTGCCAGCAGTGAAGAGGGAGGGGGGCCGTCTTACTACTATGGCTACACCTTC
CDR3: CASSEEGGGPSYYYGYTF

V: TRBV19
J: TRBJ1-2
size: NA
D: NA
DNA: TGTCCGGGGGTATCACAGACTACTCCTCGTGCTTATGGCTACACCTTC
CDR3: CPGVSQTTPRAYGYTF

V: TRBV9
J: TRBJ1-1
size: NA
D: TRBD1
DNA: TGTGCCAGCAGCAAGACAGGGGACAGCACTGAAGCTTTCTTT
CDR3: CASSKTGDSTEAFF

V: TRBV10-3
J: TRBJ2-6
size: NA
D: TRBD1
DNA: TGTGCCATCAGTGATTCTGATGGTCAGGGGGCCATTTTCTCTGGGGCCAACGTCCTGACTTTC
CDR3: CAISDSDGQGAIFSGANVLTF

V: TRBV11-2
J: TRBJ2-1
size: NA
D: TRBD2
DNA: TGTGCCAGCAGCTTAAGCCGTGCTAGCGGGGGGGGCTCCTACAATGAGCAGTTCTTC
CDR3: CASSLSRASGGGSYNEQFF

V: TRBV6-6
J: TRBJ2-1
size: once
D: TRBD2
DNA: TGTGCCAGCAGTTCGCTAGCGGGGAGTTACAATGAGCAGTTCTTC
CDR3: CASSSLAGSYNEQFF

V: TRBV19
J: TRBJ2-1
size: NA
D: TRBD2
DNA: TGTGCCAGTAGTATAGCCCTAGCGGGATACAATGAGCAGTTCTTC
CDR3: CASSIALAGYNEQFF

V: TRBV27
J: TRBJ2-7
size: NA
D: TRBD2
DNA: TGTGCCAGCAGGTTGTCAGCGGGGGGGTACGAGCAGTACTTC
CDR3: CASRLSAGGYEQYF

V: TRBV6-1
J: TRBJ2-7
size: NA
D: TRBD2
DNA: TGTGCCAGCACTGACAGGCAGGCTAATAGCGGGAGGCTCTACGAGCAGTACTTC
CDR3: CASTDRQANSGRLYEQYF

V: TRBV28
J: TRBJ1-5
size: few
D: NA
DNA: TGTGCCAGCAGACTTGACAGTAATCAGCCCCAGCATTTT
CDR3: CASRLDSNQPQHF

V: TRBV24-1
J: TRBJ1-1
size: few
D: NA
DNA: TGTGCCACCAGTGACCCGAAGTCGCGAGCTTTCTTT
CDR3: CATSDPKSRAFF

V: TRBV10-2
J: TRBJ1-2
size: NA
D: TRBD1
DNA: TGCGCCAGCAGTGATTCAGGGGGCTCGTTTTTAACTGGCTACACCTTC
CDR3: CASSDSGGSFLTGYTF

V: TRBV2
J: TRBJ1-3
size: NA
D: NA
DNA: TGTGCCAGTCAGGGAGGAGTGGTGGGAAACACCATATATTTT
CDR3: CASQGGVVGNTIYF

V: TRBV4-3
J: TRBJ1-2
size: NA
D: NA
DNA: TGCGCCAGCAGCCAGACCATGGGGGGGCGAGGCTACACCTTC
CDR3: CASSQTMGGRGYTF

V: TRBV5-6
J: TRBJ2-2
size: NA
D: NA
DNA: TGTGCCAGCAGCTTGCGTCTATCCACCGGGGAGCTGTTTTTT
CDR3: CASSLRLSTGELFF

V: TRBV27
J: TRBJ1-2
size: NA
D: NA
DNA: TGTGCCAGCAGTTTATCGGGGGGGCTTGGCTACACCTTC
CDR3: CASSLSGGLGYTF

V: TRBV4-2
J: TRBJ2-1
size: NA
D: NA
DNA: TGTGCCAGCAGCCAAATAAGCGGAGCCCTTGAGCAGTTCTTC
CDR3: CASSQISGALEQFF

V: TRBV4-3
J: TRBJ2-2
size: NA
D: TRBD1
DNA: TGCGCCAGCAGCCAAGAAAGGTCGACAGGGGAAATAGAGGGGGAGCTGTTTTTT
CDR3: CASSQERSTGEIEGELFF

V: TRBV7-9
J: TRBJ2-2
size: NA
D: TRBD2
DNA: TGTGCCAGCAGTCAGGGACTAGCGGCAGACACCGGGGAGCTGTTTTTT
CDR3: CASSQGLAADTGELFF

V: TRBV10-3
J: TRBJ2-1
size: NA
D: TRBD2
DNA: TGTGCCATCAGTCCCGGGACTAGCGGGCGCAGGTCGCCCTACAATGAGCAGTTCTTC
CDR3: CAISPGTSGRRSPYNEQFF

V: TRBV5-4
J: TRBJ1-1
size: NA
D: NA
DNA: TGTGCCAGCAGCTTGGGGAGGGGAACACTTGAAGCTTTCTTT
CDR3: CASSLGRGTLEAFF

V: TRBV30
J: TRBJ1-1
size: NA
D: TRBD1
DNA: TGTGCCTGGACGGACAGGGGGCGGGAATGGTCTGAAGCTTTCTTT
CDR3: CAWTDRGREWSEAFF

V: TRBV7-2
J: TRBJ1-4
size: NA
D: TRBD1
DNA: TGTGCCAGCGGAAGTGGACAGGACAATGAAAAACTGTTTTTT
CDR3: CASGSGQDNEKLFF

V: TRBV9
J: TRBJ1-2
size: once
D: TRBD1
DNA: TGTGCCAGCAGCGTAGGGGACAGTAACTATGGCTACACCTTC
CDR3: CASSVGDSNYGYTF

V: TRBV30
J: TRBJ1-2
size: NA
D: NA
DNA: TGTGCCTGGAGTGTACAGGAGTTCTATGGCTACACCTTC
CDR3: CAWSVQEFYGYTF

V: TRBV11-2
J: TRBJ2-5
size: NA
D: NA
DNA: TGTGCCAGCAGCCTATACAGGGCCCAAGAGACCCAGTACTTC
CDR3: CASSLYRAQETQYF

V: TRBV19
J: TRBJ2-5
size: once
D: NA
DNA: TGTGCCAGTTCATCCAGCGGCAGTTACCAAGAGACCCAGTACTTC
CDR3: CASSSSGSYQETQYF

V: TRBV19
J: TRBJ1-2
size: NA
D: TRBD1
DNA: TGTGCCAGTAGTACCACCGGGACAGGGGGTTTAGATGGCTACACCTTC
CDR3: CASSTTGTGGLDGYTF

V: TRBV6-6
J: TRBJ2-7
size: NA
D: TRBD2
DNA: TGTGCCAGCAGTTACGAGTTCGGGGGAGGGTCCAACGAGCAGTACTTC
CDR3: CASSYEFGGGSNEQYF

V: TRBV15
J: TRBJ2-7
size: NA
D: NA
DNA: TGTGCCACCAGCAGAGACCGCGGGCGAGGGGAGCAGTACTTC
CDR3: CATSRDRGRGEQYF

V: TRBV6-4
J: TRBJ1-5
size: NA
D: TRBD1
DNA: TGTGCCAGCAGTGACGCCATCACCCGGGGACAGAGCAATCAGCCCCAGCATTTT
CDR3: CASSDAITRGQSNQPQHF

V: TRBV6-6
J: TRBJ2-7
size: NA
D: TRBD2
DNA: TGTGCCAGCAGTCTTGGACTAGCGGGCGTCTCCTACGAGCAGTACTTC
CDR3: CASSLGLAGVSYEQYF

V: TRBV6-1
J: TRBJ1-5
size: NA
D: NA
DNA: TGTGCCAGCAGAGACGGGGGGGCGAATCAGCCCCAGCATTTT
CDR3: CASRDGGANQPQHF

V: TRBV30
J: TRBJ1-1
size: few
D: NA
DNA: TGTGCCTGGAATAGGAGGAACACTGAAGCTTTCTTT
CDR3: CAWNRRNTEAFF

V: TRBV11-2
J: TRBJ1-1
size: NA
D: NA
DNA: TGTGCCAGCAGCTTAGGCAGAACCAACACTGAAGCTTTCTTT
CDR3: CASSLGRTNTEAFF

V: TRBV14
J: TRBJ1-2
size: NA
D: NA
DNA: TGTGCCAGCAGCCTACGCCAACCAGGGGCCCGTGGCTACACCTTC
CDR3: CASSLRQPGARGYTF

V: TRBV12-5
J: TRBJ2-5
size: NA
D: NA
DNA: TGTGGCCGGGGTAACCAAGAGACCCAGTACTTC
CDR3: CGRGNQETQYF

V: TRBV7-9
J: TRBJ2-5
size: NA
D: TRBD2
DNA: TGTGCCAGCAGCTTAGCCTCTGGCGGGGGGGCCGAGGAGACCCAGTACTTC
CDR3: CASSLASGGGAEETQYF